Each of the 23 T cell receptor beta chains below was sequenced from the same sample in a study of CD8 T cells in Susac syndrome. RNA, at about 0.5 to 1 ug, was reverse transcribed with random hexamers. TCRdb re-analysed the immunoSEQ multiplex PCR reads in MiXCR, keeping a single row per CDR3 protein. The sample includes tens of thousands of distinct CDR3 sequences, roughly 94% seen only once; the top ten take around 0.33%. Sequencing was performed on CD4+ T cells from PBMCs. Receptors were obtained from a human donor with Susac syndrome.

The CDR3 DNA follows: TGCAGTGCTAGGCAGGGTGCGAGGGAGCAGTACTTC. It yields the protein CSARQGAREQYF. The chain is built from TRBV20-1 and TRBJ2-7, with D maybe TRBD1 (5 bases). The CDR3 extends over 12 amino acids. Germline V gives CDR1 DFQATT, CDR2 SNEGSKA (reference sequence). V was clipped by 3 bases and J by 7 bases, with 13 bases between them.

The genes are TRBV3-1 and TRBJ2-3; TRBD1 or TRBD2 may be the D gene (6 bases each). V was pared by 4 bases and J by 0 bases, with 14 bases between. The germline V gene encodes CDR1 LGHDT and CDR2 YNNKEL (reference sequence). The CDR3 consists of 16 residues. CDR3 protein: CASSPRGAGSTDTQYF. The CDR3 DNA reads TGTGCCAGCAGCCCGAGGGGGGCAGGGAGCACAGATACGCAGTATTTT.

The V gene is TRBV2, the J gene TRBJ1-4; D unclear. The CDR3 is 15 residues long. V lost 6 bases, J lost 4 bases, and 15 bases lay in between. CDR1 is SNHLY and CDR2 is FYNNEI in the germline V gene. The CDR3 DNA is TGTGCCAGCAGCCAACGCCGAGGGAATAATGAAAAACTGTTTTTT. Residues: CASSQRRGNNEKLFF.

The chain employs TRBV6-4 and TRBJ2-3; 8 bases fit TRBD1. This CDR3 spans 15 amino acids. V trimming: 0 bases; J trimming: 4 bases; junction bases outside the gene matches: 3. The germline V gene encodes CDR1 MRHNA and CDR2 SNTAGT. The CDR3 spells CASSDSRTGSDTQYF. The CDR3 nucleotides read TGTGCCAGCAGTGACTCAAGGACAGGGTCAGATACGCAGTATTTT.

The chain is built from TRBV7-9 and TRBJ2-7; 11 nucleotides align to TRBD2. CDR1 is SEHNR and CDR2 is FQNEAQ in the germline V gene (reference sequence). The J segment lost 3 bases and the V segment lost 1 base, leaving 5 bases of the junction unmatched. The CDR3 contains 16 residues. CDR3 nucleotide sequence: TGTGCCAGCAGCTTAGTATCCGGGACTAGCGGCTACGAGCAGTACTTC. It yields the protein CASSLVSGTSGYEQYF.

This chain links TRBV7-8 with TRBJ2-5, with D tentatively TRBD1 (6 bases). CDR3 size: 14 residues. Germline V gives CDR1 SGHVS, CDR2 FQNEAQ. Trimming took 7 bases from V and 3 from J, leaving 15 bases between them. As DNA, the CDR3 is TGTGCCAGCACTCTCAGGGGCCCGAAAGAGACCCAGTACTTC. Amino acid sequence: CASTLRGPKETQYF.

V is TRBV10-3 and J is TRBJ1-4; TRBD1 is a possible D gene (5 bases). The ends were cut back, 0 bases at V and 7 bases at J, with 15 bases in the middle. CDR1 and CDR2 (germline): ENHRY, SYGVKD. The CDR3 sequence is 16 residues long. The CDR3 sequence: CAISESKGTLGEKLFF. The CDR3 coding sequence is TGTGCCATCAGTGAGTCGAAAGGGACCCTGGGTGAAAAACTGTTTTTT.

The gene calls are TRBV20-1 and TRBJ1-6; tentatively, D is TRBD1 (6 bases). V was cut by 2 bases and J by 8 bases, with 19 bases left in between. Germline V gene data show CDR1 as DFQATT and CDR2 as SNEGSKA (reference sequence). This CDR3 comprises 16 residues. CDR3 DNA sequence: TGCAGTGCTAGACAGGGGAATGGGGTATTGGATTCACCCCTCCACTTT. Residues: CSARQGNGVLDSPLHF.

This sequence joins TRBV28 and TRBJ2-5, with TRBD1 identical over 11 bases. The CDR3 loop spans 16 amino acids. CDR1 and CDR2 (germline): MDHEN, SYDVKM. J gave up 4 bases and V 5 bases, and 9 bases lay outside the gene matches. The CDR3 spells CASSPPGQGVSETQYF. The CDR3 nucleotides are TGTGCCAGCAGTCCTCCGGGACAGGGGGTTTCAGAGACCCAGTACTTC.

This chain links TRBV24-1 with TRBJ2-3; D is perhaps TRBD1 (6 bases). Trimming removed 4 bases at V and 0 bases at J, with 10 bases between. The CDR3 extends over 15 amino acids. CDR1 is KGHDR and CDR2 is SFDVKD in the germline V gene. The CDR3, as DNA: TGTGCCACCAGTGACATGACAGGTAGCACAGATACGCAGTATTTT. Translation: CATSDMTGSTDTQYF.

The chain has TRBV25-1 and TRBJ2-2, with 8 bases fitting TRBD1. Germline lookup yields CDR1 MGHDK and CDR2 SYGVNS. The CDR3 has 13 residues. The trim removed 6 bases at V and 6 bases at J, leaving 3 bases unmatched. CDR3 nucleotides: TGTGCCAGCAGGGGGACAGGCCCCGGGGAGCTGTTTTTT. This encodes CASRGTGPGELFF.

This chain connects TRBV5-4 to TRBJ2-5; tentatively, D is TRBD1 or TRBD2 (5 bases each). Trimming left V 6 bases short and J 1 base short, with 13 bases between. CDR1 and CDR2 (germline): SGHNT, YYREEE (reference sequence). The CDR3 runs to 14 residues. CDR3 coding DNA: TGTGCCAGCACCCTACAAGGGACCCAAGAGACCCAGTACTTC. This sequence encodes CASTLQGTQETQYF.

The chain couples TRBV14 to TRBJ2-5; perhaps TRBD2 as D (7 bases). The CDR3 spans 15 residues. Germline V gene data show CDR1 as SGHDN and CDR2 as FVKESK. Deletions cut 4 bases from V and 5 bases from J, with 17 bases between. The CDR3 bases are TGTGCCAGCAGCCTGGGGGCGAGACTAGCTGAGACCCAGTACTTC. Encoded protein: CASSLGARLAETQYF.

This chain connects TRBV25-1 to TRBJ1-4; 10 nucleotides agree with TRBD1. The CDR3 sequence is 16 residues long. V lost 3 bases, J lost 5 bases, and 6 bases stayed unmatched. Germline V gene lookup returns CDR1 MGHDK and CDR2 SYGVNS. The CDR3 loop is CASSDPPGQGNEKLFF. The DNA of the CDR3 is TGTGCCAGCAGTGATCCCCCGGGACAGGGGAATGAAAAACTGTTTTTT.

The chain combines TRBV28 with TRBJ2-7; 7 nucleotides match TRBD1. The ends lost 8 bases at V and 4 bases at J; junction bases unmatched: 5. The germline gives CDR1 MDHEN, CDR2 SYDVKM. The CDR3 extends over 12 amino acids. CDR3 residues: CASLGQSYEQYF. In nucleotides, the CDR3 is TGTGCCAGCTTGGGACAGAGTTACGAGCAGTACTTC.

CDR3 region: CASSVQGNTEAFF. CDR3 nucleotide sequence: TGTGCCAGCAGCGTGCAGGGCAACACTGAAGCTTTCTTT. The chain has TRBV9 and TRBJ1-1, with a possible D match to TRBD1 (5 bases). Trimming removed 2 bases at V and 2 bases at J, with 7 bases between. Germline V CDR1 and CDR2: SGDLS, YYNGEE. The CDR3 is made up of 13 amino acids.

V usage is TRBV7-2 and J usage is TRBJ2-5; TRBD2 matches at 11 bases. With 5 bases clipped from V and 5 bases from J, the junction kept 4 bases outside the gene matches. Germline V lookup: CDR1 SGHTA, CDR2 FQGNSA. This CDR3 has 14 residues. CDR3 DNA sequence: TGTGCCAGCAGCCCGGGACTAGCGGCGGAGACCCAGTACTTC. The encoded protein is CASSPGLAAETQYF.

The chain employs TRBV3-1 and TRBJ2-5; D gene ambiguous. Deletions cut 2 bases from V and 5 bases from J, with 18 bases between. CDR3 length: 16 amino acids. Per the germline V gene, CDR1 is LGHDT and CDR2 is YNNKEL (reference sequence). Written as DNA, the CDR3 is TGTGCCAGCAGCCAATTCCCCGGCCGCGACGGGGAGACCCAGTACTTC. It encodes CASSQFPGRDGETQYF.

The chain couples TRBV4-3 to TRBJ2-3, with TRBD2 matching 9 bases. V dropped 0 bases and J dropped 4; count of bases not matched to a gene: 8. The CDR3 is made up of 17 amino acids. Germline V gene data show CDR1 as LGHNA and CDR2 as YSLEER. CDR3 DNA sequence: TGCGCCAGCAGCCAAGAAGGGGCTAGCGGGGCCGCAGATACGCAGTATTTT. Amino acid sequence: CASSQEGASGAADTQYF.

The chain combines TRBV19 with TRBJ2-6, with D unclear. Trimming cost V 7 bases and J 2 bases, with 12 bases left between them. The CDR3 extends over 15 amino acids. Germline V gives CDR1 LNHDA, CDR2 SQIVND (reference sequence). The CDR3 sequence is CASKINAPGANVLTF. The CDR3 region has the DNA TGTGCCAGTAAAATCAATGCCCCTGGGGCCAACGTCCTGACTTTC.

The chain joins TRBV9 to TRBJ2-1; D remains ambiguous. Germline CDR1 SGDLS, CDR2 YYNGEE. V shed 3 bases and J shed 0 bases, with 13 bases lying between them. The CDR3 runs to 16 residues. Here the CDR3 reads CASSDVGSSSYNEQFF. The CDR3, as DNA: TGTGCCAGCAGCGACGTCGGGTCGAGCTCCTACAATGAGCAGTTCTTC.

This clonotype was seen only once. This chain joins TRBV28 and TRBJ1-2; 8 bases are shared with TRBD1. The CDR3 runs 11 residues. The junction had 4 bases not matched to a gene; V was cut back by 8 bases and J by 8 bases. Germline CDR1 and CDR2: MDHEN and SYDVKM. The DNA of the CDR3 is TGTGCCAGCTGGGACAGGAGCGGCTACACCTTC. This translates into CASWDRSGYTF.

The genes are TRBV6-5 and TRBJ1-2; 7 bases map to TRBD1. This CDR3 has 12 residues. J lost 8 bases, V lost 6 bases, and 6 bases had no gene match. CDR1 MNHEY and CDR2 SVGAGI come from the germline V gene. In nucleotides, the CDR3 is TGTGCCAGCAGAAACAGGGGTGGGGGCTACACCTTC. Amino acid sequence: CASRNRGGGYTF.